A single sample is the source of the 14 T cell receptor beta chains below, sequenced in a study of blood T cells in healthy people across ages. Next came a second PCR, run for about 7 to 12 cycles, which used a sample-barcoded 5' primer along with a J-beta primer mix. TCRdb re-derived calls from the 5' RACE reads in MiXCR, one entry per CDR3 protein. This sample has 660,000 or so distinct CDR3 sequences; roughly 53% occur once, and the top ten carry around 37%. Sequenced: blood. The receptors derive from a man aged 55 to 70 in good health.

There are a few counts of this clonotype. The V call is TRBV20-1, the J call TRBJ1-5; a weak D match, TRBD1 (5 bases). Germline CDR1 and CDR2: DFQATT and SNEGSKA (reference sequence). V was cut by 4 bases and J by 0 bases, with 13 bases left in between. CDR3 length equals 15 residues. In DNA form, the CDR3 reads TGCAGTGCTACCGACAGCAGTTATAGCAATCAGCCCCAGCATTTT. This sequence encodes CSATDSSYSNQPQHF.

V usage is TRBV29-1 and J usage is TRBJ2-5; D may be TRBD2 (6 bases). The CDR3 has 14 residues. The V gene's germline CDR1 is SQVTM and CDR2 ANQGSEA. V lost 5 bases to trimming and J lost 5 bases, with 18 bases between them. Written as DNA, the CDR3 is TGCAGCGTTCCTGGCGGTAGCGGATTGGAGACCCAGTACTTC. Translating it yields CSVPGGSGLETQYF.

The J gene is TRBJ1-6, the V gene TRBV10-3, with D perhaps matching TRBD1 (6 bases). Germline CDR1 is ENHRY and CDR2 is SYGVKD. V was shortened by 0 bases and J by 9 bases, with 18 bases between the two germline ends. This CDR3 region has 17 residues. As DNA, the CDR3 is TGTGCCATCAGTGAGTCGACCGGACAGAGTTTAGCTTCACCCCTCCACTTT. Translating it yields CAISESTGQSLASPLHF.

The sample holds a few counts of this clonotype. The chain uses TRBV3-1 and TRBJ2-3; no reliable D call. Deletions cut 3 bases from V and 6 bases from J, with 7 bases between. Germline V lookup: CDR1 LGHDT, CDR2 YNNKEL (reference sequence). CDR3 length: 12 amino acids. CDR3 in DNA: TGTGCCAGCAGCCAGGATCGCGATACGCAGTATTTT. It encodes CASSQDRDTQYF.

This chain connects TRBV5-1 to TRBJ1-2; 7 bases line up with TRBD1. After removal of 4 bases from V and 3 bases from J, the junction contained 12 bases not matched to a gene. Germline V gene lookup returns CDR1 SGHRS and CDR2 YFSETQ. This CDR3 spans 16 amino acids. CDR3 sequence reads: CASSRTTGVGDYGYTF. CDR3 bases: TGCGCCAGCAGCCGTACTACAGGGGTGGGGGACTATGGCTACACCTTC.

The chain recombines TRBV6-6 with TRBJ2-5; perhaps D is TRBD1 or TRBD2 (5 bases each). Germline V gives CDR1 MNHNY, CDR2 SVGAGI (reference sequence). CDR3 length equals 12 residues. The V end lost 10 bases, the J end lost 5 bases, and 14 bases lay between the germline ends. In DNA form, the CDR3 reads TGTGCCACCACCGGGGCTGGCGAGACCCAGTACTTC. The encoded protein is CATTGAGETQYF.

The chain recombines TRBV5-6 with TRBJ2-1; 8 bases align to TRBD2. J gave up 7 bases and V 4 bases, and 10 bases lay outside the gene matches. The length of the CDR3 is 15 residues. Per the germline V gene, CDR1 is SGHDT and CDR2 is YYEEEE. This CDR3 reads CASSPGGGLSNEQFF. The CDR3 DNA follows: TGTGCCAGCAGCCCGGGAGGGGGGCTGTCTAATGAGCAGTTCTTC.

The chain employs TRBV18 and TRBJ2-3; 7 nucleotides match TRBD2. This CDR3 has 15 residues. Germline V gene lookup returns CDR1 KGHSH and CDR2 LQKENI. V dropped 1 base and J dropped 4; count of bases not matched to a gene: 5. The DNA of the CDR3 is TGTGCCAGCTCACCACGACCGGGGGGAGCAGATACGCAGTATTTT. This codes for CASSPRPGGADTQYF.

This clonotype appeared once. CDR3 DNA sequence: TGTGCCATCAGAGGCCAGGCTTCGGGGAGCACTGAAGCTTTCTTT. Translation gives CAIRGQASGSTEAFF. The chain couples TRBV10-3 to TRBJ1-1, with no clear D. Germline V gene data show CDR1 as ENHRY and CDR2 as SYGVKD. The V gene lost 6 bases and the J gene lost 4 bases, with 18 bases spanning the gap. The CDR3 spans 15 residues.

The chain is built from TRBV7-9 and TRBJ2-1; 10 nucleotides align to TRBD2. Trimming took 6 bases from V and 0 from J; bases not matched to a gene: 11. The CDR3 loop spans 18 amino acids. Per the germline V gene, CDR1 is SEHNR and CDR2 is FQNEAQ (reference sequence). This CDR3 reads CASRLLAGDLLSYNEQFF. The CDR3, as DNA: TGTGCCAGCAGACTCCTAGCGGGGGACCTACTCTCCTACAATGAGCAGTTCTTC.

J is TRBJ1-6 and V is TRBV6-1; 8 bases fit TRBD1. Germline CDR1 and CDR2: MNHNS and SASEGT. J gave up 11 bases and V 2 bases, and 8 bases lay outside the gene matches. The CDR3 covers 15 residues. Here the CDR3 reads CASSESRGPGAPLHF. In DNA, the CDR3 is TGTGCCAGCAGTGAAAGCAGGGGGCCAGGAGCACCCCTCCACTTT.

The CDR3 bases are TGCGCCAGCAGCATGACAGGGTTGGATACGCAGTATTTT. This encodes CASSMTGLDTQYF. J is TRBJ2-3 and V is TRBV5-1; 7 bases match TRBD1. The length of the CDR3 is 13 residues. Trimming removed 4 bases from V and 6 bases from J; junction bases left unmatched: 5. In germline, CDR1 is SGHRS, CDR2 YFSETQ.

This clonotype was counted once. The rearrangement joins TRBV29-1 to TRBJ1-1; D remains ambiguous. Looked up from germline, CDR1 is SQVTM and CDR2 is ANQGSEA. CDR3 size: 13 residues. The V and J ends lost 1 base and 2 bases respectively, with 8 bases between them. The CDR3 sequence is CSVEVGSNTEAFF. The DNA for the CDR3 is TGCAGCGTTGAAGTGGGTAGCAACACTGAAGCTTTCTTT.

V usage is TRBV5-1 and J usage is TRBJ1-2, with 8 nucleotides matching TRBD1. The V and J ends lost 0 bases and 4 bases, in that order; junction bases with no gene match: 5. The CDR3 totals 15 residues. Germline loops: CDR1 SGHRS, CDR2 YFSETQ. The CDR3 DNA is TGCGCCAGCAGCTTGGGGGCAGGGGGCAGCTATGGCTACACCTTC. Its protein product is CASSLGAGGSYGYTF. The complete variable domain, with remaining parts taken from reference TRBV5-1 and TRBJ1-2, reads KAGVTQTPRYLIKTRGQQVTLSCSPISGHRSVSWYQQTPGQGLQFLFEYFSETQRNKGNFPGRFSGRQFSNSRSEMNVSTLELGDSALYLCASSLGAGGSYGYTFGSGTRLTVV.